This T cell receptor beta chain appears in the sequencing data of a study of cytomegalovirus exposure and HLA in healthy donors. Study observations and caveats: As a later analysis revealed, the rate of TCR association differed by HLA locus, with DRB1 most and HLA-C fewest.

Primers: 60 Vbeta forward and 13 Jbeta reverse. TCRdb's table, derived via immunoSEQ multiplex PCR, lists solely in-frame clones and lacks some. The sample lists some 40,000 clones; nearly 55% were seen once. V lost 5 bases and J lost 13, with 14 bases in between. The CDR3 loop spans 12 amino acids. CDR1 MDHEN and CDR2 SYDVKM come from the germline V gene. Healthy donors of bone marrow made up the group. This clone turned up a few times. Its antigen is as yet unknown. The origin of this receptor is a woman aged 35 to 49 in good health and CMV-seropositive. What was sequenced was PBMCs. The chain couples TRBV28 to TRBJ1-4, with a weak D call TRBD1 (5 bases). The CDR3 DNA reads TGTGCCAGCAGTCCCCCTCGGGGGGGACTGTTTTTT. Protein product: CASSPPRGGLFF.